What follows are 14 T cell receptor beta chains derived from one specimen sequenced in a study of blood T cell repertoires in COVID-19. The data were produced by immunoSEQ multiplex PCR, yet TCRdb's version contains in-frame clones alone and is incomplete. Altogether about 240,000 clones are present, 80% to 90% being singletons, with the ten largest covering roughly 5.8%. The source material was peripheral blood. The receptors shown here come from a man in his 60s with acute or convalescent COVID-19.

This clone was counted a few times. The CDR3 DNA follows: TGTGCCAGCAGCTTAGCCAGGTCCCTAAATCAGCCCCAGCATTTT. Its translation: CASSLARSLNQPQHF. The rearrangement links TRBV7-2 to TRBJ1-5; no clear D. V lost 0 bases to trimming and J lost 4 bases, with 10 bases between them. Per the germline V gene, CDR1 is SGHTA and CDR2 is FQGNSA. The length of the CDR3 is 15 residues.

The table lists this clone with a few counts. In DNA form, the CDR3 reads TGTGCCAGCAGCGTCTACTCCCAGGTGACAACTAATGAAAAACTGTTTTTT. It translates to CASSVYSQVTTNEKLFF. The chain carries TRBV9 and TRBJ1-4, with D unresolved. The germline gives CDR1 SGDLS, CDR2 YYNGEE. This CDR3 spans 17 amino acids. V was pared by 2 bases and J by 0 bases, with 14 bases between.

V is TRBV9 and J is TRBJ1-6; D is unresolved. Germline CDR1 SGDLS, CDR2 YYNGEE. The CDR3 length is 15 residues. Trimming removed 2 bases from V and 7 bases from J, with 13 bases in between. Written as DNA, the CDR3 is TGTGCCAGCAGCGTCTCCGGGTCAAGGAATTCACCCCTCCACTTT. Encoded protein: CASSVSGSRNSPLHF.

This clone occurred a few times. The V gene is TRBV29-1, the J gene TRBJ2-5; D is ambiguous. Looked up from germline, CDR1 is SQVTM and CDR2 is ANQGSEA. This CDR3 comprises 11 residues. V lost 6 bases, J lost 3 bases, and 8 bases lay in between. The CDR3 region has the DNA TGCAGCGTGGTTCCTAAAGAGACCCAGTACTTC. Amino acids: CSVVPKETQYF.

This chain connects TRBV28 to TRBJ1-6; a weak D match, TRBD1 (5 bases). The CDR3 covers 15 residues. V lost 3 bases and J lost 9, with 15 bases in between. Germline CDR1 reads MDHEN; CDR2 reads SYDVKM. In DNA form, the CDR3 reads TGTGCCAGCAGTTTTTCGGTGGCAGGGTCTTCACCCCTCCACTTT. Translating gives CASSFSVAGSSPLHF.

The chain links TRBV13 to TRBJ2-1; 9 nucleotides agree with TRBD1. The CDR3 consists of 14 residues. Trimming took 0 bases from V and 8 from J; bases not matched to a gene: 2. CDR1 and CDR2 (germline): PRHDT, FYEKMQ (reference sequence). CDR3 nucleotide sequence: TGTGCCAGCAGCTTAGGGGGACAGGGCGATGAGCAGTTCTTC. It specifies CASSLGGQGDEQFF.

This clone was recorded once. The genes are TRBV6-2 or TRBV6-3 and TRBJ2-7, with a tentative D call TRBD2 (5 bases). The CDR3 consists of 14 residues. Germline V gene data show CDR1 as MNHEY and CDR2 as SVGEGT. V shed 0 bases and J shed 4 bases, with 10 bases lying between them. CDR3 protein: CASSYSAGSYEQYF. Here the CDR3 DNA reads TGTGCCAGCAGTTACTCCGCGGGTTCTTACGAGCAGTACTTC.

The chain links TRBV19 to TRBJ1-5, with D possibly matching TRBD1 (5 bases). V was cut by 3 bases and J by 3 bases, with 12 bases left in between. The CDR3 is made up of 15 amino acids. Germline V gene sequence: CDR1 LNHDA, CDR2 SQIVND (reference sequence). The DNA for the CDR3 is TGTGCCAGTAGTATGCCAGGACAACTCAATCAGCCCCAGCATTTT. Translation gives CASSMPGQLNQPQHF. Full variable domain (outside the CDR3, taken from reference TRBV19 and TRBJ1-5): DGGITQSPKYLFRKEGQNVTLSCEQNLNHDAMYWYRQDPGQGLRLIYYSQIVNDFQKGDIAEGYSVSREKKESFPLTVTSAQKNPTAFYLCASSMPGQLNQPQHFGDGTRLSIL.

The chain joins TRBV6-5 to TRBJ2-3; D gene uncertain. The CDR3 runs 11 residues. The V gene's germline CDR1 is MNHEY and CDR2 SVGAGI. Trimming pared 6 bases from V and 4 bases from J, leaving 5 bases between. The CDR3 is CASSLADTQYF. CDR3 nucleotides: TGTGCCAGCAGCCTTGCAGATACGCAGTATTTT.

In this sample, this clone turned up once. V gene TRBV19 combines with J gene TRBJ2-1, with TRBD2 matching 7 bases. V trimming: 6 bases; J trimming: 5 bases; junction bases outside the gene matches: 13. Germline assignment: CDR1 LNHDA and CDR2 SQIVND (reference sequence). The CDR3 sequence is 16 residues long. The chain's CDR3 is CASRSAGAGQDNEQFF. The CDR3 nucleotides read TGTGCCAGTAGGTCCGCGGGAGCGGGTCAGGACAATGAGCAGTTCTTC.

The chain links TRBV4-3 to TRBJ2-2; 10 bases fit TRBD1. CDR3 length: 15 residues. Unmatched junction bases numbered 3, after V lost 3 bases and J lost 5 bases. CDR1 LGHNA and CDR2 YSLEER come from the germline V gene. CDR3 protein: CASSQRQGATGELFF. The CDR3 DNA reads TGCGCCAGCAGCCAGAGACAGGGGGCGACCGGGGAGCTGTTTTTT.

The chain couples TRBV18 to TRBJ1-5; D call uncertain. Germline V gene lookup returns CDR1 KGHSH and CDR2 LQKENI. V was shortened by 3 bases and J by 8 bases, with 17 bases between the two germline ends. This CDR3 is 15 amino acids long. CDR3 sequence (DNA): TGTGCCAGCTCACCGAGACCCGGGGATGGAGAGCCCCAGCATTTT. This sequence encodes CASSPRPGDGEPQHF. Combining the CDR3 with reference TRBV18 and TRBJ1-5 gives the whole variable domain NAGVMQNPRHLVRRRGQEARLRCSPMKGHSHVYWYRQLPEEGLKFMVYLQKENIIDESGMPKERFSAEFPKEGPSILRIQQVVRGDSAAYFCASSPRPGDGEPQHFGDGTRLSIL.

The rearrangement links TRBV2 to TRBJ1-4; D is undetermined. The germline CDR1 and CDR2 sequences are SNHLY and FYNNEI. The CDR3 runs 17 residues. Trimming cost V 1 base and J 8 bases, with 20 bases left between them. As DNA, the CDR3 is TGTGCCAGCAGTGAAGTAGTGGGAGCCGGACTTGGGGAAAAACTGTTTTTT. This sequence encodes CASSEVVGAGLGEKLFF.

The V call is TRBV25-1, the J call TRBJ2-2; 8 bases match TRBD1. There are 15 residues in the CDR3. Germline V gene data show CDR1 as MGHDK and CDR2 as SYGVNS. With 5 bases clipped from V and 3 bases from J, the junction kept 5 bases outside the gene matches. The CDR3 nucleotides are TGTGCCAGCAGTAACAGGGGGTCTTACACCGGGGAGCTGTTTTTT. It encodes CASSNRGSYTGELFF. Drawing the rest from reference TRBV25-1 and TRBJ2-2, the complete variable domain is EADIYQTPRYLVIGTGKKITLECSQTMGHDKMYWYQQDPGMELHLIHYSYGVNSTEKGDLSSESTVSRIRTEHFPLTLESARPSHTSQYLCASSNRGSYTGELFFGEGSRLTVL.